A single sample gave rise to the 12 T cell receptor beta chains below, sequenced in a study of T cells in Graves' hyperthyroidism and ophthalmopathy. It was RNA transcripts that yielded the amplified TCR beta CDR3 regions. HTBI primers were used for first-round RT-PCR of the TCR CDR3. Each CDR3 protein gets one entry after TCRdb re-called the multiplex PCR reads with MiXCR. The data contain about half a million distinct CDR3 sequences, 15% to 20% of them seen just once; the ten biggest clones take up 25% to 35%. Sample: blood. The receptors were sampled from a woman younger than 45 with Graves' ophthalmopathy.

This sequence joins TRBV6-1 and TRBJ2-3; the D gene is possibly TRBD2 (5 bases). Per germline, CDR1 MNHNS and CDR2 SASEGT. The CDR3 covers 19 residues. V lost 6 bases, J lost 0 bases, and 25 bases lay in between. The CDR3 loop reads CASSPIRAGAPTSTDTQYF. Written as DNA, the CDR3 is TGTGCCAGCAGCCCCATCCGGGCGGGCGCTCCGACTAGCACAGATACGCAGTATTTT.

Ten or more counts support this clonotype. This rearrangement joins TRBV2 to TRBJ2-3; D gene uncertain. The V end was cut by 5 bases, the J end by 2 bases, with 8 bases between. CDR1 is SNHLY and CDR2 is FYNNEI in the germline V gene. This CDR3 is built from 13 residues. The CDR3, as DNA: TGTGCCAGCAGTCCGCGGCACACAGATACGCAGTATTTT. This sequence encodes CASSPRHTDTQYF.

This sequence joins TRBV20-1 and TRBJ2-7; no definite D call. V dropped 0 bases and J dropped 0 bases, with 9 bases sitting between them. There are 14 residues in the CDR3. Per the germline V gene, CDR1 is DFQATT and CDR2 is SNEGSKA (reference sequence). CDR3 amino acids: CSARDQGYSYEQYF. The CDR3, as DNA: TGCAGTGCTAGAGATCAAGGCTACTCCTACGAGCAGTACTTC.

This clonotype was seen a few times. This sequence joins TRBV10-3 and TRBJ2-7; 7 bases map to TRBD1. Germline CDR1 and CDR2: ENHRY and SYGVKD. There are 14 residues in the CDR3. J gave up 5 bases and V 6 bases, and 10 bases lay outside the gene matches. The CDR3 bases are TGTGCCATCAGCCTCGGTACAGGGGTCCACGAGCAGTACTTC. Its translation is CAISLGTGVHEQYF.

Concerning this clonotype: This may come from a read error, since a much larger clone is one base off. The gene calls are TRBV7-2 and TRBJ2-2; tentatively, D is TRBD2 (5 bases). The CDR3 runs to 13 residues. Germline CDR1 and CDR2: SGHTA and FQGNSA. The CDR3 here is CANSLALTGELFF. Here the CDR3 DNA reads TGTGCCAACAGCTTAGCGTTAACCGGGGAGCTGTTTTTT.

The chain is built from TRBV4-1 and TRBJ2-4; 11 bases line up with TRBD2. Germline V gives CDR1 MGHRA, CDR2 YSYEKL. The CDR3 sequence is 18 residues long. After removal of 4 bases from V and 0 bases from J, the junction contained 8 bases not matched to a gene. The CDR3 loop reads CASSLGIAGGVAKNIQYF. CDR3 DNA sequence: TGCGCCAGCAGCCTCGGGATAGCGGGAGGGGTAGCCAAAAACATTCAGTACTTC.

V gene TRBV28 combines with J gene TRBJ2-7; 8 positions agree with TRBD1. The CDR3 is 16 residues long. V gave up 1 base and J gave up 3 bases; unmatched junction bases: 8. Germline assignment: CDR1 MDHEN and CDR2 SYDVKM. CDR3 coding DNA: TGTGCCAGCAGTTTATCCCCGGGACAGGAGAACTACGAGCAGTACTTC. This gives the protein CASSLSPGQENYEQYF.

This clonotype was seen ten or more times. V usage is TRBV7-2 and J usage is TRBJ1-5, with D possibly TRBD1 on 5 matching bases. V gave up 3 bases and J gave up 4 bases, with 13 bases separating them. Germline values: CDR1 SGHTA, CDR2 FQGNSA. This CDR3 has 15 residues. CDR3 loop: CASSFGSQGNQPQHF. CDR3 nucleotides: TGTGCCAGCAGCTTCGGAAGTCAGGGAAATCAGCCCCAGCATTTT.

Of note for this clonotype: Being one base from a much bigger clone, this may be a read error. The chain links TRBV7-3 to TRBJ2-1; TRBD2 might be the D (5 bases). Trimming left V 6 bases short and J 8 bases short, with 14 bases between. Germline V gene data show CDR1 as SGHTA and CDR2 as FQGTGA. This CDR3 has 13 residues. The CDR3 loop reads CASSPDSSHEQFF. CDR3 DNA sequence: TGTGCCAGCAGTCCGGACTCCTCTCATGAGCAGTTCTTC. The complete variable domain, with remaining parts taken from reference TRBV7-3 and TRBJ2-1, reads GAGVSQTPSNKVTEKGKYVELRCDPISGHTALYWYRQSLGQGPEFLIYFQGTGAADDSGLPNDRFFAVRPEGSVSTLKIQRTERGDSAVYLCASSPDSSHEQFFGPGTRLTVL.

The V and J genes are TRBV27 and TRBJ2-3; D is possibly TRBD1 (6 bases). V was pared by 9 bases and J by 2 bases, with 18 bases between. Per the germline V gene, CDR1 is MNHEY and CDR2 is SMNVEV (reference sequence). This CDR3 contains 15 residues. DNA for the CDR3: TGTGCCAGTGCGATGGGGGCAAGATACACAGATACGCAGTATTTT. Its protein product is CASAMGARYTDTQYF.

As for this clonotype: A read error is possible here, since a much larger clone lies one base away. The CDR3 sequence is CASSRARDQPQHF. The CDR3 DNA sequence: TGTGCCAGCTCACGGGCCCGGGATCAGCCCCAGCATTTT. V is TRBV18 and J is TRBJ1-5, with D hard to call. This CDR3 contains 13 residues. Germline V gene sequence: CDR1 KGHSH, CDR2 LQKENI. Trimming stripped 4 bases from V and 5 bases from J, with 9 bases between.

This clonotype came up many times. The gene calls are TRBV3-1 and TRBJ2-3; 7 nucleotides match TRBD1. This CDR3 contains 15 residues. Germline-derived CDR1 and CDR2 are LGHDT and YNNKEL (reference sequence). J gave up 4 bases and V 0 bases, and 4 bases lay outside the gene matches. The CDR3 spells CASSQEAQGADTQYF. CDR3 sequence (DNA): TGTGCCAGCAGCCAAGAGGCTCAGGGGGCAGATACGCAGTATTTT.